The 14 T cell receptor beta chains below were found in one sample sequenced in a study of neurological immune-mediated disorders. TCRdb analysed the 5' RACE reads with MiXCR anew, one entry per CDR3 protein. The repertoire consists of about 3,900 distinct CDR3 sequences, with about 31% occurring once and the leading ten covering roughly 43%. Sequencing input: CD8+ T cells from blood. The receptor source for this set is a man aged 45-65 years with HTLV-1-associated myelopathy (HAM/TSP).

Sample share makes this clonotype hyperexpanded. The chain joins TRBV20-1 to TRBJ2-3, with 10 bases identical to TRBD2. CDR1 is DFQATT and CDR2 is SNEGSKA in the germline V gene (reference sequence). J was trimmed by 0 bases and V by 6 bases; bases with no gene match: 9. This CDR3 spans 16 amino acids. The CDR3 loop reads CSARPGLATSTDTQYF. The CDR3 coding sequence is TGCAGTGCCAGACCGGGACTAGCGACTAGCACAGATACGCAGTATTTT.

Ten or more counts support this clonotype. The rearrangement links TRBV5-5 to TRBJ1-6, with D unclear. V lost 0 bases to trimming and J lost 0 bases, with 7 bases between them. This CDR3 spans 16 amino acids. CDR1 SGHKS and CDR2 YYEKEE come from the germline V gene (reference sequence). The CDR3 sequence is CASSLGTNSYNSPLHF. DNA for the CDR3: TGTGCCAGCAGCTTGGGCACAAACTCCTATAATTCACCCCTCCACTTT. Full variable domain (remainder filled in from reference TRBV5-5 and TRBJ1-6): DAGVTQSPTHLIKTRGQQVTLRCSPISGHKSVSWYQQVLGQGPQFIFQYYEKEERGRGNFPDRFSARQFPNYSSELNVNALLLGDSALYLCASSLGTNSYNSPLHFGNGTRLTVT.

This clonotype was observed a handful of times. The chain carries TRBV7-6 and TRBJ1-3; D is unresolved. The CDR3 contains 12 residues. Trimming stripped 5 bases from V and 4 bases from J, with 6 bases between. Germline CDR1 reads SGHVS; CDR2 reads FNYEAQ. The CDR3 region has the DNA TGTGCCAGCAGCCCGGCCGGAAACACCATATATTTT. Amino acid sequence: CASSPAGNTIYF.

The J gene is TRBJ2-2, the V gene TRBV4-2; no definite D call. V was shortened by 0 bases and J by 7 bases, with 6 bases between the two germline ends. Germline assignment: CDR1 LGHNA and CDR2 YNFKEQ. The CDR3 runs 13 residues. The CDR3 region has the DNA TGTGCCAGCAGCCAAGATTCAGGCGGGGAGCTGTTTTTT. Translating gives CASSQDSGGELFF.

This clonotype was recorded many times. This chain joins TRBV5-1 and TRBJ2-1; the match to TRBD2 covers 9 bases. The germline V gene has CDR1 SGHRS and CDR2 YFSETQ. This CDR3 region has 15 residues. V gave up 2 bases and J gave up 8 bases; unmatched junction bases: 8. CDR3 DNA: TGCGCCAGCAGCTTCCGCGGGAGGGCCCTCGATGAGCAGTTCTTC. Amino acids: CASSFRGRALDEQFF.

V usage is TRBV5-1 and J usage is TRBJ2-7; no clear D. CDR1 and CDR2 (germline): SGHRS, YFSETQ. V was pared by 4 bases and J by 0 bases, with 14 bases between. The CDR3 consists of 15 residues. The CDR3 DNA sequence: TGCGCCAGCAGCCCCCGTGGCGGTAGCTCCTACGAGCAGTACTTC. Its protein is CASSPRGGSSYEQYF. The variable domain in full, with the rest retrieved from reference TRBV5-1 and TRBJ2-7, is KAGVTQTPRYLIKTRGQQVTLSCSPISGHRSVSWYQQTPGQGLQFLFEYFSETQRNKGNFPGRFSGRQFSNSRSEMNVSTLELGDSALYLCASSPRGGSSYEQYFGPGTRLTVT.

The chain carries TRBV29-1 and TRBJ2-3, with unresolved D. V was pared by 3 bases and J by 0 bases, with 4 bases between. The germline gives CDR1 SQVTM, CDR2 ANQGSEA. The CDR3 consists of 12 residues. The DNA for the CDR3 is TGCAGCGTTGAGGGAAGCACAGATACGCAGTATTTT. Protein sequence: CSVEGSTDTQYF.

There are many counts of this clonotype. As DNA, the CDR3 is TGTGCCAGCAGCTTAGTGACAGGGAGCACTGAAGCTTTCTTT. Translated: CASSLVTGSTEAFF. The rearrangement joins TRBV7-3 to TRBJ1-1, with 7 bases aligning to TRBD1. V gave up 2 bases and J gave up 4 bases; unmatched junction bases: 4. Germline CDR1 and CDR2: SGHTA and FQGTGA. The CDR3 spans 14 residues.

This clonotype has ten or more counts. CDR3 loop: CASSPDRENEKLFF. The CDR3 DNA is TGTGCCAGCTCACCGGACAGGGAAAATGAAAAACTGTTTTTT. The chain has TRBV18 and TRBJ1-4; the match to TRBD1 covers 8 bases. CDR1 is KGHSH and CDR2 is LQKENI in the germline V gene. The CDR3 consists of 14 residues. V lost 3 bases and J lost 5; bases outside the gene matches: 2.

This clonotype is termed medium-sized (0.01 to 0.1%). J is TRBJ1-1 and V is TRBV5-1, with TRBD1 as a possible D gene (5 bases). The germline V gene encodes CDR1 SGHRS and CDR2 YFSETQ. The CDR3 is 14 amino acids. The V gene lost 1 base and the J gene lost 0 bases, with 7 bases spanning the gap. The CDR3 DNA reads TGCGCCAGCAGCTTGACAGGTATGAACACTGAAGCTTTCTTT. Its protein is CASSLTGMNTEAFF.

Within the sample, this clonotype is medium-sized. The rearrangement uses TRBV20-1 and TRBJ1-2; D is ambiguous. The CDR3 loop spans 13 amino acids. Looked up from germline, CDR1 is DFQATT and CDR2 is SNEGSKA (reference sequence). V lost 8 bases and J lost 4, with 17 bases in between. The DNA for the CDR3 is TGCAGTTCTCCGGGCCTCGATGCCTATGGCTACACCTTC. Its translation: CSSPGLDAYGYTF.

A few counts support this clonotype. The V and J genes are TRBV6-5 and TRBJ2-3; 10 nucleotides agree with TRBD2. The junction had 8 bases not matched to a gene; V was cut back by 6 bases and J by 2 bases. CDR3 length equals 16 residues. Germline CDR1 and CDR2: MNHEY and SVGAGI. This CDR3 is CASRPGLAGATDTQYF. The CDR3 DNA follows: TGTGCCAGCAGACCCGGGCTAGCGGGGGCCACAGATACGCAGTATTTT.

This clonotype was seen more than once but under ten times. The V call is TRBV7-9, the J call TRBJ2-7; D ambiguous. The CDR3 has 15 amino acids. V shed 1 base and J shed 0 bases, with 10 bases lying between them. Germline V gene data show CDR1 as SEHNR and CDR2 as FQNEAQ (reference sequence). CDR3 region: CASSLDGVFSYEQYF. The CDR3 DNA reads TGTGCCAGCAGCTTAGACGGAGTGTTCTCCTACGAGCAGTACTTC. Looking up the rest from reference TRBV7-9 and TRBJ2-7 gives the full variable domain: DTGVSQNPRHKITKRGQNVTFRCDPISEHNRLYWYRQTLGQGPEFLTYFQNEAQLEKSRLLSDRFSAERPKGSFSTLEIQRTEQGDSAMYLCASSLDGVFSYEQYFGPGTRLTVT.

The chain combines TRBV5-1 with TRBJ2-7; possibly TRBD1 for D (5 bases). V dropped 0 bases and J dropped 5 bases, with 12 bases sitting between them. Per the germline V gene, CDR1 is SGHRS and CDR2 is YFSETQ. The CDR3 loop spans 14 amino acids. Here the CDR3 reads CASSLVSGMDEQYF. The CDR3 DNA is TGCGCCAGCAGCTTGGTGTCAGGGATGGACGAGCAGTACTTC.